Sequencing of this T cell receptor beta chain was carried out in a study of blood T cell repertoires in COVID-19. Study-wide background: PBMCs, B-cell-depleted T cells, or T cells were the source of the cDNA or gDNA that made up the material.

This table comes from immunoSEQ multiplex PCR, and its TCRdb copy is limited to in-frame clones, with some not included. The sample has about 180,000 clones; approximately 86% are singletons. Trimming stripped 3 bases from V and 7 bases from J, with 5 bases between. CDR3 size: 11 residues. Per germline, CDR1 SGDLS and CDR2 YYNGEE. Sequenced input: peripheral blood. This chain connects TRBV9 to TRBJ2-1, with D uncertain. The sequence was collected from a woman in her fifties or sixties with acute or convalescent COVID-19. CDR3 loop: CASSGRNEQFF. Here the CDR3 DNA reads TGTGCCAGCAGCGGTAGAAATGAGCAGTTCTTC.